The rows below give T cell receptor beta chains drawn from one sample of a study of Ad26.COV2.S vaccination and SARS-CoV-2 variants. TCRdb keeps only in-frame clones here, not all; method: immunoSEQ multiplex PCR. The profile shows around 350,000 clones, around 90% of them singletons. The sample consisted of peripheral blood, taken after recovery from COVID-19. These receptors were obtained from a human donor who had recovered from COVID-19. Each CDR3 is given without its conserved first and last residue. The D gene is left open where the match is weak. Not all rows give a size; the values are once, few, many and, for expanded clones, a class.

j_call d_call clone_size v_call cdr3_aa
TRBJ1-1 - - TRBV4-1 ASSQDEGYGTEAF
TRBJ1-5 - - TRBV28 ASRSTGSQPQH
TRBJ1-5 - - TRBV6-5 ASSYSVPHQPQH
TRBJ1-2 - few TRBV4-3 ASSQELGNYGYT
TRBJ1-1 TRBD1 - TRBV19 ASSPEDRVILNTEAF
TRBJ1-1 - once TRBV2 ASSVGLLNTEAF
TRBJ2-1 TRBD2 - TRBV9 ASSHKRGSSYNEQF
TRBJ2-1 TRBD1 - TRBV6-4 ASSDGGQGSYNEQF
TRBJ1-1 - - TRBV7-2 ASSLQPDEAF
TRBJ1-2 - - TRBV6-5 ASSYSSRGSNYGYT
TRBJ1-2 - - TRBV6-5 ASSYSGLIYGYT
TRBJ2-7 - - TRBV3-1/TRBV3-2 ASSQDTGRYEQY
TRBJ2-5 TRBD2 - TRBV5-8 ASSSEPRAGGLQETQY
TRBJ2-7 - - TRBV4-3 ASSRYLGLSPYEQY
TRBJ1-1 - once TRBV3-1/TRBV3-2 ASSQGTIRRAEAF
TRBJ2-6 - once TRBV5-1 ASSLEWGRIPSGANVLT
TRBJ2-1 TRBD2 - TRBV5-1 ASSSTRLAGLEGEQF
TRBJ1-2 - - TRBV5-6 ASSYRTPGGNYGYT
TRBJ1-1 - once TRBV19 ASNKRLRTGTEAF
TRBJ1-4 TRBD1 - TRBV19 ANGTGGRELF
TRBJ1-2 - - TRBV24-1 ATSGPTENYGYT
TRBJ1-3 - - TRBV12-5 ASGLVPASSGNTIY
TRBJ1-1 - - TRBV11-2 ASSTGTNTEAF
TRBJ2-3 TRBD2 once TRBV6-2/TRBV6-3 ASSSSGGDLTQY
TRBJ2-7 TRBD1 - TRBV10-3 AISIFRDRGVYEQY
TRBJ2-1 - - TRBV6-2/TRBV6-3 ASSYWGPEQF
TRBJ1-6 - - TRBV5-1 ASTPAGNKDSPLH
TRBJ1-1 - - TRBV5-6 ASSLLIPNTEAF
TRBJ1-2 - - TRBV6-4 ASSDGAGQNYGYT
TRBJ1-2 - - TRBV11-2 ASSSVKGPGNYGYT
TRBJ1-6 TRBD1 few TRBV11-2 ASSLEGTGHNSPLH
TRBJ1-2 - - TRBV6-1 ASSDTISHLYGYT
TRBJ1-2 - - TRBV25-1 ASSASGAQGYT
TRBJ1-1 TRBD1 - TRBV2 ASSRQGAVGTEAF
TRBJ2-3 - - TRBV24-1 ATSGSGGIDTQY
TRBJ1-4 - - TRBV5-6 ASSLAGARDGPEKLF
TRBJ2-3 TRBD1 - TRBV2 ASSVGQGGTDTQY
TRBJ2-2 TRBD1 - TRBV27 ASSLILPAGGTGELF
TRBJ1-4 TRBD1 - TRBV15 ATSRETKTGVSEKLF
TRBJ2-3 - - TRBV10-3 AIKGSPDTQY
TRBJ2-5 TRBD2 - TRBV7-9 ASSLEAPGGLLETQY
TRBJ1-3 TRBD1 - TRBV6-5 ASSRQGKIDTIY
TRBJ2-7 TRBD1 once TRBV6-5 ASSISGTAYEQY
TRBJ2-5 - - TRBV7-2 ASSFVDLGQETQY